This T cell receptor (beta chain) was captured by sequencing in a study of blood T cell repertoires in COVID-19. Original handling: Scientists estimated how many nucleated cells there were by amplifying reference gene primers. The table came from immunoSEQ multiplex PCR; TCRdb's copy has only in-frame clones and leaves some out. The V and J calls and clone size were taken over from that table, and D and trimming were inferred from the DNA. The sample has 65,000 to 95,000 clones; around four fifths are singletons. The CDR3 covers 14 residues. Germline V gene data show CDR1 as LGHNT and CDR2 as FRNRAP. Trimming shortened V by 7 bases and J by 4 bases, and 16 bases separated the two germline ends.

The chain joins TRBV12-5 to TRBJ1-2; D call uncertain. This clonotype was obtained from a man older than 75 with active or convalescent COVID-19. Sequenced: peripheral blood. The CDR3 region is CASADGLRGYGYTF. CDR3 DNA sequence: TGTGCTAGTGCCGACGGCCTCCGGGGCTATGGCTACACCTTC.